The 8 T cell receptor beta chains reported below all come from one sample, sequenced in a study of spatial heterogeneity in lung cancer (dated 2019 in TCRdb). Library generation was performed with 5' RACE. Sequencing took place on a NextSeq 500. TCRdb trimmed public reads at Q25 via fastp, called clones via MiXCR and kept in-frame beta chains. Entries are consolidated by CDR3 protein sequence, retaining the most common genes and DNA. This sample is represented by tens of thousands of distinct CDR3 sequences; around 12% of them were singletons. 35% to 50% of the sample is held by the ten biggest clonotypes. The intended sense of this specimen's time point label: sample taken at primary tumor resection. The source material was PBMCs, sampled at surgery. The receptors derive from a male donor with early-stage non-small cell lung cancer.

This clonotype was recorded a few times. The chain links TRBV29-1 to TRBJ2-7; D unclear. V gave up 2 bases and J gave up 2 bases, with 4 bases separating them. The CDR3 consists of 11 residues. The germline gives CDR1 SQVTM, CDR2 ANQGSEA. DNA of the CDR3: TGCAGCGTTGAACGCGCCTACGAGCAGTACTTC. Translating it yields CSVERAYEQYF.

In this sample, this clonotype turned up many times. The rearrangement joins TRBV19 to TRBJ1-5; no definite D call. Germline CDR1 is LNHDA and CDR2 is SQIVND (reference sequence). The CDR3 runs to 15 residues. The germline V and J ends were trimmed by 5 bases and 0 bases, with 11 bases remaining between them. The CDR3 coding sequence is TGTGCCAGTAGTCTTGGGAGTTCTAGCAATCAGCCCCAGCATTTT. This translates into CASSLGSSSNQPQHF.

This rearrangement joins TRBV30 to TRBJ1-1; no clear D gene. The CDR3 totals 14 residues. In germline, CDR1 is GTSNPN, CDR2 SVGIG (reference sequence). Trimming left V 2 bases short and J 1 base short, with 11 bases between. CDR3 sequence (DNA): TGTGCCTGGAGTCCAGGACGGAGGAACACTGAAGCTTTCTTT. It specifies CAWSPGRRNTEAFF.

This clonotype was counted many times. This rearrangement joins TRBV2 to TRBJ2-7; tentatively, D is TRBD2 (5 bases). The CDR3 totals 14 residues. Germline V gives CDR1 SNHLY, CDR2 FYNNEI. Trimming shortened V by 3 bases and J by 2 bases, and 11 bases separated the two germline ends. The CDR3, as DNA: TGTGCCAGCAGTGAGTATAGCGCTACCTACGAGCAGTACTTC. This gives the protein CASSEYSATYEQYF.

V usage is TRBV10-3 and J usage is TRBJ2-7, with 7 positions matching TRBD1. Germline V gene lookup returns CDR1 ENHRY and CDR2 SYGVKD. The V gene end was trimmed by 8 bases and the J gene end by 0 bases; junction bases not matched to a gene: 10. This CDR3 comprises 15 residues. CDR3 in amino acids: CAIGQASLLSYEQYF. The CDR3 nucleotides read TGTGCCATCGGACAGGCAAGCCTACTCTCCTACGAGCAGTACTTC.

This chain links TRBV7-9 with TRBJ2-1, with D perhaps being TRBD1 or TRBD2 (5 bases each). Trimming shortened V by 11 bases and J by 0 bases, and 23 bases separated the two germline ends. The CDR3 is made up of 17 amino acids. Germline assignment: CDR1 SEHNR and CDR2 FQNEAQ (reference sequence). The CDR3 loop reads CASGTGAPGSSYNEQFF. The CDR3 nucleotides are TGTGCCTCCGGGACCGGGGCCCCTGGGAGCTCCTACAATGAGCAGTTCTTC.

The V call is TRBV6-2 or TRBV6-3, the J call TRBJ1-5; tentatively, D is TRBD1 (5 bases). The V and J ends lost 8 bases and 4 bases respectively, with 15 bases between them. CDR1 and CDR2 from the germline V gene are MNHEY and SVGEGT. The CDR3 is 14 residues long. The CDR3 loop reads CASCLTRANQPQHF. The CDR3, as DNA: TGTGCCAGCTGTTTAACCAGGGCTAATCAGCCCCAGCATTTT.

The chain recombines TRBV2 with TRBJ1-6; D gene ambiguous. The V gene's germline CDR1 is SNHLY and CDR2 FYNNEI. The CDR3 runs to 13 residues. V dropped 4 bases and J dropped 7 bases, with 8 bases sitting between them. The CDR3: CASSAPGNSPLHF. The CDR3 DNA follows: TGTGCCAGCAGTGCCCCGGGGAATTCACCCCTCCACTTT.